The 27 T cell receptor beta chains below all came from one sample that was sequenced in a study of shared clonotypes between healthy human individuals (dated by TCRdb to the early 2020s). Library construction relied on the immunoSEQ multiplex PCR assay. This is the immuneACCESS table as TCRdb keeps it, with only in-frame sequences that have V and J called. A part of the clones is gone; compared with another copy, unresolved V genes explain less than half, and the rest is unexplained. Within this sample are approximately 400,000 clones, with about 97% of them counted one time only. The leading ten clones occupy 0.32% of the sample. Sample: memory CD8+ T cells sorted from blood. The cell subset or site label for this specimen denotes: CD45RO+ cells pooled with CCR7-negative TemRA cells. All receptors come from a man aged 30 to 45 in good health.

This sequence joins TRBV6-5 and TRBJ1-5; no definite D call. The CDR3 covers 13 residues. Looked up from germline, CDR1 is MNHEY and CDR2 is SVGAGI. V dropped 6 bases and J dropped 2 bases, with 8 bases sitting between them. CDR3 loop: CASSPGGNQPQHF. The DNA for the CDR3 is TGTGCCAGCAGCCCGGGAGGCAATCAGCCCCAGCATTTT.

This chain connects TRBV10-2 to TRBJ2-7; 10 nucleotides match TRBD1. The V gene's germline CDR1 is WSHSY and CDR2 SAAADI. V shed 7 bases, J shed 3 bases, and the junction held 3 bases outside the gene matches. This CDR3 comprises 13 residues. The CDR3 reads CASTRTGGYEQYF. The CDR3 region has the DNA TGCGCCAGCACTCGGACAGGGGGCTACGAGCAGTACTTC.

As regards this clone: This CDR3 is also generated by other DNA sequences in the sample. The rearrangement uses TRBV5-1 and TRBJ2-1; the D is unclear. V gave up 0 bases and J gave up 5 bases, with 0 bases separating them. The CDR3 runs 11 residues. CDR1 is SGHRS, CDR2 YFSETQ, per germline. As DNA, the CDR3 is TGCGCCAGCAGCTTGGACAATGAGCAGTTCTTC. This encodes CASSLDNEQFF.

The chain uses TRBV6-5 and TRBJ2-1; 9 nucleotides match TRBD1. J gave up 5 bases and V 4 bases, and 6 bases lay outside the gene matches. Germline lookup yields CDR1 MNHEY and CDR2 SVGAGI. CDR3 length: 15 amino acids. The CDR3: CASSWGTGIHNEQFF. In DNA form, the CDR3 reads TGTGCCAGCAGTTGGGGGACAGGGATCCACAATGAGCAGTTCTTC.

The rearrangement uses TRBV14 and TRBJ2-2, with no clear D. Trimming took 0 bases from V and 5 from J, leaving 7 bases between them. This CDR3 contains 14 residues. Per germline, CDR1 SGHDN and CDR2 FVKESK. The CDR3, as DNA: TGTGCCAGCAGCCAAGATAGGGTAACCGGGGAGCTGTTTTTT. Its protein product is CASSQDRVTGELFF.

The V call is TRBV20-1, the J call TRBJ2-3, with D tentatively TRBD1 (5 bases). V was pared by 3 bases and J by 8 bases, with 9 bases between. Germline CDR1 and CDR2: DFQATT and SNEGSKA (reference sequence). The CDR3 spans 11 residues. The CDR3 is CSASQGRTQYF. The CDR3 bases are TGCAGTGCTAGTCAGGGCCGTACGCAGTATTTT.

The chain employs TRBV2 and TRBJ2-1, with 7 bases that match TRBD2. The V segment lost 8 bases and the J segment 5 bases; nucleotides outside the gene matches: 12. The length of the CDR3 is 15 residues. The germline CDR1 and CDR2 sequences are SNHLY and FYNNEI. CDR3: CASRVVLGLHNEQFF. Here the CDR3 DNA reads TGTGCCAGCCGGGTAGTCCTGGGACTACACAATGAGCAGTTCTTC.

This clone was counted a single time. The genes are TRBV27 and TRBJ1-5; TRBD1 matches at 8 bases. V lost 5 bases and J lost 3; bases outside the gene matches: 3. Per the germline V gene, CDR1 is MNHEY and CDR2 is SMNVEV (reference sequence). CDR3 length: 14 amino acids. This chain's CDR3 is CASSGDRLNQPQHF. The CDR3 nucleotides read TGTGCCAGCAGTGGGGACAGGCTCAATCAGCCCCAGCATTTT.

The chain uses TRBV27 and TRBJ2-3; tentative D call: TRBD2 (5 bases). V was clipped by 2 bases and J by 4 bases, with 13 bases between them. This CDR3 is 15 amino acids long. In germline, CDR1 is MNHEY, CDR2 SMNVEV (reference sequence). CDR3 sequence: CASSLDPRGADTQYF. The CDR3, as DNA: TGTGCCAGCAGTTTAGACCCACGGGGTGCAGATACGCAGTATTTT.

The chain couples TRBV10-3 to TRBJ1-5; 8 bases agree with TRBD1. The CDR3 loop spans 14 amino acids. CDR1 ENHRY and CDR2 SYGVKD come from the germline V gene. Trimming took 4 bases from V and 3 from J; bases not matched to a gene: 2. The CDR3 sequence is CAISGGQVNQPQHF. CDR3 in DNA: TGTGCCATCAGTGGGGGACAGGTCAATCAGCCCCAGCATTTT.

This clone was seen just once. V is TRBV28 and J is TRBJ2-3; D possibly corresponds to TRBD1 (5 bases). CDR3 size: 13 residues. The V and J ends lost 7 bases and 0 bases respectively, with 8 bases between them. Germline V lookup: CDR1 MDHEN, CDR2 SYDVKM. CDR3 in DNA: TGTGCCAGCATAGGGGCTAGCACAGATACGCAGTATTTT. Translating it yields CASIGASTDTQYF.

The CDR3 region is CASSLGLSLGPQHF. As DNA, the CDR3 is TGTGCCAGCAGCCTGGGGTTAAGCTTAGGGCCCCAGCATTTT. The rearrangement links TRBV7-2 to TRBJ1-5, with D hard to call. V was cut by 5 bases and J by 9 bases, with 17 bases left in between. The CDR3 sequence is 14 residues long. CDR1 SGHTA and CDR2 FQGNSA come from the germline V gene.

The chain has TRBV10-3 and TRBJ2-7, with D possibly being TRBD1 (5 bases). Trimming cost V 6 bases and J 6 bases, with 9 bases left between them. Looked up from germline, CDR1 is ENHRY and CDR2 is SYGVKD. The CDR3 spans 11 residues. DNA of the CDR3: TGTGCCATCAGAGCAGGGCTCGAGCAGTACTTC. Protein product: CAIRAGLEQYF.

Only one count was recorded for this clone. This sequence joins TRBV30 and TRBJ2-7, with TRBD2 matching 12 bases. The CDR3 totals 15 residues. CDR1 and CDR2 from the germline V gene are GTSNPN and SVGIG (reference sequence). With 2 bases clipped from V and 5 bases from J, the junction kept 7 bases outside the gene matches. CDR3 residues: CAWSPPTSGRNEQYF. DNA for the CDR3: TGTGCCTGGAGTCCCCCTACTAGCGGGAGGAACGAGCAGTACTTC.

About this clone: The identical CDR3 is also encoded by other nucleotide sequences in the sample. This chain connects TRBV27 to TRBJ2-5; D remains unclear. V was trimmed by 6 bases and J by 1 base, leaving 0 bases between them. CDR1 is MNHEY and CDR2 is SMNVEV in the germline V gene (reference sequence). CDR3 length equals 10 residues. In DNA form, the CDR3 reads TGTGCCAGCAGCCAAGAGACCCAGTACTTC. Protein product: CASSQETQYF.

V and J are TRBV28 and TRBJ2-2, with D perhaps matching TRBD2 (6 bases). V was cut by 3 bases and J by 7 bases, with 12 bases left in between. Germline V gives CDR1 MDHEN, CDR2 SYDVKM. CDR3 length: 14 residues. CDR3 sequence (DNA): TGTGCCAGCAGTTTGGCCGGGAGAGGCGGGGAGCTGTTTTTT. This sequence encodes CASSLAGRGGELFF.

As DNA, the CDR3 is TGTGCCAGCAGCTTGCGGAGCAGTACTAACTATGGCTACACCTTC. The encoded protein is CASSLRSSTNYGYTF. This chain connects TRBV5-8 to TRBJ1-2; no clear D. Germline V CDR1 and CDR2: SGHTS, YDEGEE. The CDR3 totals 15 residues. V lost 1 base to trimming and J lost 0 bases, with 10 bases between them.

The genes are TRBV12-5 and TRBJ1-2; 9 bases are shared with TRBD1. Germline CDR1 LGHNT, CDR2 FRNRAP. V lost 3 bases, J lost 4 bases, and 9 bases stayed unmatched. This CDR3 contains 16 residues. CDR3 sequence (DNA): TGTGCTAGTGGTTTATTGGGGGACAGGGAGGTCTATGGCTACACCTTC. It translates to CASGLLGDREVYGYTF.

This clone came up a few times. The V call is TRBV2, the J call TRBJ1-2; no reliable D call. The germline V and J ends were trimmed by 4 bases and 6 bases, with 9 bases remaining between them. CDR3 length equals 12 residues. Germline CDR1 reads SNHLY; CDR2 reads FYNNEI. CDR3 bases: TGTGCCAGCAGTGCCGAGGCTGATGGCTACACCTTC. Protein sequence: CASSAEADGYTF.

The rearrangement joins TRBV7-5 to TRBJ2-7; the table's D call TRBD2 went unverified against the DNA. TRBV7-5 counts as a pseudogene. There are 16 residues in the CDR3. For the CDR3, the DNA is TGTGCCAGAAGCTTTATATCAAGAGCGATCCCCTACGAGCAGTACTTC. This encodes CARSFISRAIPYEQYF.

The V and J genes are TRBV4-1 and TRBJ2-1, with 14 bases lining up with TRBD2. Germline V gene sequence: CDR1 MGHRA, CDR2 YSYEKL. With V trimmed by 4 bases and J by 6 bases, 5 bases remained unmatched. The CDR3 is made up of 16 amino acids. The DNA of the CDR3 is TGCGCCAGCAGCCTAGGGACTAGCGGGAGACGCAATGAGCAGTTCTTC. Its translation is CASSLGTSGRRNEQFF.

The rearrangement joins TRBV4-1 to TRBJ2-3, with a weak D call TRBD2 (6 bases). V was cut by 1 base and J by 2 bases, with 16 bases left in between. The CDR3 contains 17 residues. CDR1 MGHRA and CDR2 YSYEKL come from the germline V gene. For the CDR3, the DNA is TGCGCCAGCAGCCAAGGGGAATACGCGGGATCCACAGATACGCAGTATTTT. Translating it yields CASSQGEYAGSTDTQYF.

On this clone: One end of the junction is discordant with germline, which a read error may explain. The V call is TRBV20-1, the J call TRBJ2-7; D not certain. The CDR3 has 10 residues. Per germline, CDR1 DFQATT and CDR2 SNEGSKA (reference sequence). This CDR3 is CSARGPRSHF. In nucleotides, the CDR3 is TGCAGTGCTAGAGGCCCCCGGTCTCACTTC.

The CDR3: CASSRDPPNTGELFF. The DNA of the CDR3 is TGCGCCAGCAGTCGGGACCCACCGAACACCGGGGAGCTGTTTTTT. V is TRBV10-1 and J is TRBJ2-2; D is perhaps TRBD1 or TRBD2 (5 bases each). V lost 5 bases and J 0 bases, leaving 10 bases between the germline ends. Germline CDR1 reads WNHNN; CDR2 reads SYGVQD (reference sequence). The length of the CDR3 is 15 residues.

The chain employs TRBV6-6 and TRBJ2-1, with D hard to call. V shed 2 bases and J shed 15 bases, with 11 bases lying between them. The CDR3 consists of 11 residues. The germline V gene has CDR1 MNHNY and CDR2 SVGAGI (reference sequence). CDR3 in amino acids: CASSYGLIWFF. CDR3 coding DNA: TGTGCCAGCAGTTACGGGCTAATTTGGTTCTTC.

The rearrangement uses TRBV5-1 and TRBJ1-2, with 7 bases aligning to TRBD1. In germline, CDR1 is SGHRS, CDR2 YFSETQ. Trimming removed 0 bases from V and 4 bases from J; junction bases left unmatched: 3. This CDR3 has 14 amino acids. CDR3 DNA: TGCGCCAGCAGCTTGGATTCAGGGGGCTATGGCTACACCTTC. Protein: CASSLDSGGYGYTF.

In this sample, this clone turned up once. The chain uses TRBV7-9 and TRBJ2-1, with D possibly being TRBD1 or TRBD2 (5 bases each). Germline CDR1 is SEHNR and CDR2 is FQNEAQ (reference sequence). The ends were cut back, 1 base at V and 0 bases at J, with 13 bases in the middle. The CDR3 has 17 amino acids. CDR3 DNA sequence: TGTGCCAGCAGCTTAGAGGGGACCAGAAGCTCCTACAATGAGCAGTTCTTC. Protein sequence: CASSLEGTRSSYNEQFF.